This T cell receptor beta chain was observed in a study of cytomegalovirus exposure and HLA in healthy donors. The study, taken as a whole, reports: For most TCR sequences rarity was the rule, although some public TCRs occurred in many donors.

This clone occurred once. No antigen is known for it. The assay was immunoSEQ multiplex PCR, and TCRdb's table has in-frame clones only and misses some. The repertoire holds under 75,000 clones, with 85% as singletons. V lost 10 bases and J lost 1; bases outside the gene matches: 8. The CDR3 consists of 15 residues. Germline assignment: CDR1 LNHDA and CDR2 SQIVND (reference sequence). V usage is TRBV19 and J usage is TRBJ2-1, with 9 bases fitting TRBD2. The sample taken for sequencing was PBMCs. The TCR originated in a man under 40 in good health and CMV-seronegative. The CDR3 here is CATRTSARSYNEQFF. DNA of the CDR3: TGTGCCACCCGGACTAGCGCGAGATCCTACAATGAGCAGTTCTTC.